This T cell receptor (beta chain) stems from a study of identical twins. Note on this clonotype: The antigen is not known.

Study outcomes and limitations: Insertion counts were lower in abundant cord blood beta clonotypes, a trend that memory repertoires did not show. Weaker excess twin sharing was observed in beta out-of-frame sequences.

TCRdb passed the 5' RACE reads through MiXCR, listing each CDR3 protein once. Of about 520,000 distinct CDR3 sequences in the sample, around 20% were seen once. These data were also reused for a study on T cells expressing NK-cell markers. Turning to that study: All TCR beta repertoires analysed originated from sorted CD3+CD56+NKG2C+, CD3+CD56+NKG2C- and CD3+CD56-NKG2C+ T cells. The study did not resolve the HCMV specificity of expanded NKG2C+ T cell clones.

This TCR came from a woman aged 18-35 years in good health. Sequencing input: CD4+ T cells sorted from blood.

CDR3 coding DNA: TGTGCCAGCAGCCCAGTCGGAGTTTCACAAGAGACCCAGTACTTC. Its translation: CASSPVGVSQETQYF. V is TRBV28 and J is TRBJ2-5; no clear D gene. In germline, CDR1 is MDHEN, CDR2 SYDVKM. This CDR3 spans 15 amino acids. V was pared by 6 bases and J by 2 bases, with 16 bases between.